Sequencing of this T cell receptor beta chain was carried out in a study of OX40 agonist ivuxolimab in advanced cancers. Study details: Patients were infused with ivuxolimab every 2 weeks at 0.01 to 10 mg/kg. Checkpoint inhibitors had been given previously to under 50% of patients.

In this sample, this clone turned up once. The V gene lost 3 bases and the J gene lost 3 bases, with 12 bases spanning the gap. Germline V lookup: CDR1 KGHSH, CDR2 LQKENI. This CDR3 spans 14 amino acids. Only in-frame clones appear in the TCRdb table, and some are missing; sequencing was by immunoSEQ multiplex PCR. The sample shows about 73,000 clones, over 80% of them seen only once. The chain combines TRBV18 with TRBJ2-7; D unresolved. The source of this sequence is an adult with an advanced solid tumor such as melanoma, head and neck, liver or kidney cancer. Specimen: CD4+ or CD8+ T cells sorted from blood, collected in a trial of the OX40 agonist ivuxolimab. CDR3 in DNA: TGTGCCAGCTCACCGGCCGGGCTCAACTACGAGCAGTACTTC. It translates to CASSPAGLNYEQYF.